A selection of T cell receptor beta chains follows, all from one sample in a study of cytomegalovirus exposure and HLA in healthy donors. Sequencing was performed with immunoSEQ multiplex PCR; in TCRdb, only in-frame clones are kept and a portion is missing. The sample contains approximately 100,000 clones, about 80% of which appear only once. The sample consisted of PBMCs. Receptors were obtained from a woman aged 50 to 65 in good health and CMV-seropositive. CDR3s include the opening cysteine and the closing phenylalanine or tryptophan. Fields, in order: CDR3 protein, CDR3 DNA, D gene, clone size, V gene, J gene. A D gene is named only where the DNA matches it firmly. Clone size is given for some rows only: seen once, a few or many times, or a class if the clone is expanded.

CASSEQGPNTGELFF	TGTGCCAGCAGTGAACAGGGCCCAAACACCGGGGAGCTGTTTTTT	.	.	TRBV2	TRBJ2-2
CAISVDSTEQYF	TGTGCCATCAGTGTTGACAGTACGGAGCAGTACTTC	.	.	TRBV10-3	TRBJ2-7
CASSPIAGANNEQFF	TGTGCCAGCTCACCGATAGCGGGGGCAAACAATGAGCAGTTCTTC	TRBD2	.	TRBV18	TRBJ2-1
CAAGAGPGDTQYF	TGTGCCGCGGGGGCCGGCCCGGGTGATACGCAGTATTTT	.	.	TRBV6-5	TRBJ2-3
CASSPGTGVGEQYF	TGTGCCAGTAGCCCCGGGACAGGGGTCGGCGAGCAGTACTTC	TRBD1	.	TRBV19	TRBJ2-7
CASSEDLTGGTDTQYF	TGTGCCAGCAGTGAAGATCTTACAGGGGGCACAGATACGCAGTATTTT	TRBD1	.	TRBV2	TRBJ2-3
CASSPQGALGEQYF	TGTGCCAGCTCACCACAGGGGGCGTTGGGCGAGCAGTACTTC	TRBD1	.	TRBV18	TRBJ2-7
CASSLAPGPGSYEQYF	TGTGCCAGCAGCTTGGCGCCCGGTCCTGGCTCCTACGAGCAGTACTTC	.	.	TRBV5-6	TRBJ2-7
CASSRTGTSPLHF	TGCGCCAGCAGCCGGACAGGGACTTCACCCCTCCACTTT	TRBD1	.	TRBV4-1	TRBJ1-6
CASSYDRAKNIQYF	TGTGCCAGCAGTTACGACAGGGCCAAAAACATTCAGTACTTC	.	.	TRBV6-5	TRBJ2-4
CASRASGGNTGELFF	TGTGCCAGCAGAGCGTCGGGCGGGAATACCGGGGAGCTGTTTTTT	.	.	TRBV11-3	TRBJ2-2
CASSSRTSGRNTDTQYF	TGTGCCAGCAGCTCTCGGACTAGCGGGAGGAACACAGATACGCAGTATTTT	TRBD2	few	TRBV5-4	TRBJ2-3
CASSLRTARTLHF	TGTGCCAGCAGCTTGCGGACAGCACGAACCCTCCACTTT	.	.	TRBV5-6	TRBJ1-6
CASSLLGEGTEAFF	TGTGCCAGCAGTTTATTAGGGGAGGGCACTGAAGCTTTCTTT	.	once	TRBV27	TRBJ1-1
CASTQTGFGGYTF	TGTGCCAGCACTCAGACGGGGTTTGGCGGCTACACCTTC	.	once	TRBV6-1	TRBJ1-2
CASSTLRVGIQDTQYF	TGTGCCAGCAGTACCCTGAGGGTTGGCATCCAAGATACGCAGTATTTT	.	.	TRBV6-6	TRBJ2-3
CASSQDKQGDTEAFF	TGCGCCAGCAGCCAAGATAAACAGGGGGACACTGAAGCTTTCTTT	TRBD1	.	TRBV4-3	TRBJ1-1
CASSASYGSNQPQHF	TGTGCCAGCAGCGCAAGTTACGGGAGCAATCAGCCCCAGCATTTT	.	once	TRBV9	TRBJ1-5
CASSLSGTNTEAFF	TGTGCCAGCAGCCTGTCCGGGACAAACACTGAAGCTTTCTTT	.	.	TRBV5-4	TRBJ1-1
CASSTRKEGAGNTIYF	TGTGCCAGCTCAACACGCAAGGAGGGAGCTGGAAACACCATATATTTT	.	.	TRBV18	TRBJ1-3
CASSLVGQGRHEQYF	TGTGCCAGCAGCTTGGTGGGACAGGGGCGTCACGAGCAGTACTTC	TRBD1	.	TRBV5-4	TRBJ2-7
CASSEKGPTSGNNEQFF	TGTGCCAGCAGCGAAAAGGGGCCGACTAGCGGAAACAATGAGCAGTTCTTC	.	.	TRBV21-1	TRBJ2-1
CATSGGTGERTEAFF	TGTGCCACCAGCGGGGGGACAGGGGAGAGGACTGAAGCTTTCTTT	TRBD1	once	TRBV15	TRBJ1-1
CSSSFGETEAFF	TGTTCCAGCAGCTTCGGGGAGACTGAAGCTTTCTTT	.	.	TRBV7-9	TRBJ1-1
CAISRGDATNEKLFF	TGTGCCATCAGTCGGGGGGATGCAACTAATGAAAAACTGTTTTTT	.	.	TRBV10-3	TRBJ1-4
CASSALTGSEQYF	TGTGCCAGCAGCGCACTGACAGGTAGCGAGCAGTACTTC	.	few	TRBV9	TRBJ2-7
CASSVASGGEMRGADTQYF	TGTGCCAGCAGCGTAGCTAGCGGGGGGGAGATGAGGGGAGCAGATACGCAGTATTTT	TRBD2	few	TRBV9	TRBJ2-3
CASSGQNSNQPQHF	TGTGCCAGCTCAGGACAGAATAGCAATCAGCCCCAGCATTTT	.	.	TRBV18	TRBJ1-5
CASSLEARDTEAFF	TGTGCCAGCAGCCTGGAGGCCCGAGACACTGAAGCTTTCTTT	.	.	TRBV7-9	TRBJ1-1
CASSPRTSGRPGETQYF	TGTGCCAGCAGCCCTCGGACTAGCGGGAGGCCGGGAGAGACCCAGTACTTC	TRBD2	.	TRBV7-9	TRBJ2-5
CASSSGLAGETQYF	TGTGCCAGCAGCTCAGGACTAGCGGGGGAGACCCAGTACTTC	TRBD2	.	TRBV7-3	TRBJ2-5
CSVGSGRETNEQFF	TGCAGCGTGGGAAGCGGGAGGGAGACGAATGAGCAGTTCTTC	TRBD2	.	TRBV29-1	TRBJ2-1
CASRGQNYGYTF	TGTGCCAGCAGGGGACAAAACTATGGCTACACCTTC	.	.	TRBV2	TRBJ1-2
CASSLGGFGELFF	TGTGCCAGCAGCTTAGGGGGGTTCGGGGAGCTGTTTTTT	.	.	TRBV7-3	TRBJ2-2
CASSVDEGRYEQYF	TGTGCCAGCAGCGTAGATGAAGGGAGGTACGAGCAGTACTTC	.	.	TRBV9	TRBJ2-7
CASSYGAPGANVLTF	TGTGCCAGCAGTTACGGGGCACCTGGGGCCAACGTCCTGACTTTC	.	.	TRBV6-5	TRBJ2-6
CASSYSGLAGTETRYF	TGTGCCAGCAGTTACTCTGGGCTAGCGGGCACCGAGACCCGGTACTTC	TRBD2	.	TRBV6-5	TRBJ2-5
CSVEGGPSKLFF	TGCAGCGTTGAGGGGGGACCCAGCAAACTGTTTTTT	.	.	TRBV29-1	TRBJ1-4
CASSHAGLAGGSGTGELFF	TGTGCCAGCAGCCATGCGGGACTAGCGGGGGGCTCGGGAACCGGGGAGCTGTTTTTT	TRBD2	.	TRBV4-2	TRBJ2-2
CASSYQGVRGKRETQYF	TGTGCCAGCAGCTACCAAGGAGTCAGGGGGAAAAGAGAGACCCAGTACTTC	TRBD1	.	TRBV7-9	TRBJ2-5
CASTRIRDFLTGELFF	TGTGCCAGCACCCGGATTCGGGACTTCCTCACCGGGGAGCTGTTTTTT	.	.	TRBV27	TRBJ2-2
CASSLGTGDEQYF	TGTGCCAGCAGCCTCGGGACAGGGGACGAGCAGTACTTC	TRBD1	.	TRBV7-3	TRBJ2-7
CASTDLGTAGEQYF	TGCGCCAGCACCGACCTGGGCACGGCTGGGGAGCAGTACTTC	.	.	TRBV5-1	TRBJ2-7
CASSLLYNSPLHF	TGTGCCAGCAGCTTGCTCTATAATTCACCCCTCCACTTT	.	once	TRBV5-4	TRBJ1-6